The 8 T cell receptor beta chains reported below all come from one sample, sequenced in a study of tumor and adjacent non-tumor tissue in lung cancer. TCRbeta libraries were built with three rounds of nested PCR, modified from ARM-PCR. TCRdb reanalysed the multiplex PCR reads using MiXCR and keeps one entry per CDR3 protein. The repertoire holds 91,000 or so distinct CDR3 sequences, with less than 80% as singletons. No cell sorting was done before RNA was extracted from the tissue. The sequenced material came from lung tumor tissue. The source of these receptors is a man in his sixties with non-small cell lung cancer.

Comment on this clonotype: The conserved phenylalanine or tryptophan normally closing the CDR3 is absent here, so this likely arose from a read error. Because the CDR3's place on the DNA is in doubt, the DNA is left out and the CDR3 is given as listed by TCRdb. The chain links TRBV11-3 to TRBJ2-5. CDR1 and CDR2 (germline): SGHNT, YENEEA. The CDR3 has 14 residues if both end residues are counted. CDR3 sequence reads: CASSAENRKETQHL.

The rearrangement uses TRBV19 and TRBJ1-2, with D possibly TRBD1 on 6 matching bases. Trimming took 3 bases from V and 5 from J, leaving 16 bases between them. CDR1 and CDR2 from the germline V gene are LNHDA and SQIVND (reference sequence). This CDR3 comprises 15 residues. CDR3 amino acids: CASSILEQGHYGYTF. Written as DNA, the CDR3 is TGTGCCAGTAGTATCCTAGAACAGGGACATTATGGCTACACCTTC.

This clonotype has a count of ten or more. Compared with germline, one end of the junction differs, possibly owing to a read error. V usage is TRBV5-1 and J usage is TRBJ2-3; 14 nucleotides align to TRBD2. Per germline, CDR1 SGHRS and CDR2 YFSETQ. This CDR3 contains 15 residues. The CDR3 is CASSRGLAGADTQYF. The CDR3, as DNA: TGTGCCAGCAGCAGGGGACTAGCGGGAGCAGATACGCAGTATTTT. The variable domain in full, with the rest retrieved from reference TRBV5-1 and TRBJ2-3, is KAGVTQTPRYLIKTRGQQVTLSCSPISGHRSVSWYQQTPGQGLQFLFEYFSETQRNKGNFPGRFSGRQFSNSRSEMNVSTLELGDSALYLCASSRGLAGADTQYFGPGTRLTVL.

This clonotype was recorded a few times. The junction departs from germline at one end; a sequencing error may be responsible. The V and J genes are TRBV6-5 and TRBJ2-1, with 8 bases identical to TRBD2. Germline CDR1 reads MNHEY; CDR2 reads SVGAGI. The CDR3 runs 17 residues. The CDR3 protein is CANSYSGGPDSYNDQFF. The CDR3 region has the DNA TGTGCCAACAGTTACTCGGGGGGGCCCGATTCCTACAATGATCAGTTCTTC.

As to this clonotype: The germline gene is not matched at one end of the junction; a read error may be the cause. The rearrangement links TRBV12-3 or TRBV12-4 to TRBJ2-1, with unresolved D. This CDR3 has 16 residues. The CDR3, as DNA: TGTGCTTGCAGTTTAGAGGTCAGTGTACCGTACAATGAGGAGTTCTTC. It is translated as CACSLEVSVPYNEEFF.

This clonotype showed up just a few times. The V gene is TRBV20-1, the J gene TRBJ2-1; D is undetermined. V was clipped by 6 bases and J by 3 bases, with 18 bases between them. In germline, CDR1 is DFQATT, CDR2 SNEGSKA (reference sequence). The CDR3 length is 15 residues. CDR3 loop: CSAAPLGRVYNEQFF. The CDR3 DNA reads TGCAGTGCGGCCCCGCTTGGTCGGGTCTACAATGAGCAGTTCTTC.

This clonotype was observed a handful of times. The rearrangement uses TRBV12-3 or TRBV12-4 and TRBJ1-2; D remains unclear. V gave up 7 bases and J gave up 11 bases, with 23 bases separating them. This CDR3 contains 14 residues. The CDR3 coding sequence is TGTGCCAGCAACTATTACGTCGGGAAAAGAGGTTACACCTTC. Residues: CASNYYVGKRGYTF.

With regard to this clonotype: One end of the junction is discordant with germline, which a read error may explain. CDR3 sequence: CASSLGGSERFF. The CDR3 DNA reads as TGCGCCAGCAGCTTGGGAGGCAGTGAGCGGTTCTTC. V gene TRBV5-1 combines with J gene TRBJ2-1; D gene ambiguous. The CDR3 runs 12 residues. Germline V CDR1 and CDR2: SGHRS, YFSETQ.